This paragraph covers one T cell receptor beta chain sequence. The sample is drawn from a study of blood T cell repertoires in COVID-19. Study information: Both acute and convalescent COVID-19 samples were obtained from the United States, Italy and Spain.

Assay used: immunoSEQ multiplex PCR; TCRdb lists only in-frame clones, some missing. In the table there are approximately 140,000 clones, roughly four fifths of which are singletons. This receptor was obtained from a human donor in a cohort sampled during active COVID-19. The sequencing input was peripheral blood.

This CDR3 reads CASSRQVNQPQHF. The CDR3 nucleotides are TGTGCCAGCAGTCGACAGGTAAATCAGCCCCAGCATTTT. The V and J genes are TRBV6-5 and TRBJ1-5; D is possibly TRBD1 (6 bases). This CDR3 contains 13 residues. The germline gives CDR1 MNHEY, CDR2 SVGAGI. The V end lost 5 bases, the J end lost 4 bases, and 9 bases lay between the germline ends.